Each of the 11 T cell receptor beta chains below was sequenced from the same sample in a study of Graves' ophthalmopathy and Graves' hyperthyroidism. Transcripts of RNA were the source for amplifying TCR beta CDR3 regions. The first-round RT-PCR employed HTBI primers together with the Qiagen OneStep RT-PCR kit. A multiplex PCR was then performed as the second round. In TCRdb, the multiplex PCR reads were re-called with MiXCR into one record per CDR3 protein. This sample has about 220,000 distinct CDR3 sequences, with 20% to 25% found just once. The sample consisted of peripheral blood. These receptors were collected from a woman aged 50 to 65 with Graves' ophthalmopathy.

This clonotype turned up a few times. It may be a read error: a sequence one base away is much more abundant. The chain links TRBV2 to TRBJ2-3; D is uncertain. CDR1 SNHLY and CDR2 FYNNEI come from the germline V gene. The length of the CDR3 is 11 residues. Trimming took off 2 bases at V and 9 bases at J, with 6 bases between the two ends. The CDR3: CASSESRTQYF. The DNA for the CDR3 is TGTGCCAGCAGTGAATCGCGGACGCAGTATTTT.

This clonotype was detected many times. The V gene is TRBV10-3, the J gene TRBJ1-2; TRBD1 matches 7 bases. The CDR3 sequence is 13 residues long. V lost 7 bases and J lost 8; bases outside the gene matches: 10. CDR1 ENHRY and CDR2 SYGVKD come from the germline V gene. CDR3 in DNA: TGTGCCATCAACAAACCTAGGGGGCACGGCTACACCTTC. This translates into CAINKPRGHGYTF.

This chain links TRBV30 with TRBJ1-1, with 8 positions matching TRBD1. V dropped 3 bases and J dropped 5; count of bases not matched to a gene: 8. The length of the CDR3 is 14 residues. CDR1 and CDR2 from the germline V gene are GTSNPN and SVGIG (reference sequence). CDR3 residues: CAWSRNRGETEAFF. The CDR3 coding sequence is TGTGCCTGGAGCCGCAACAGGGGGGAGACTGAAGCTTTCTTT.

V and J are TRBV5-4 and TRBJ2-7; 8 positions agree with TRBD2. CDR1 SGHNT and CDR2 YYREEE come from the germline V gene (reference sequence). Germline trimming cut 3 bases from V and 10 bases from J; bases unmatched to any gene: 9. The CDR3 is 13 amino acids. The CDR3 spells CASSSGTRGVQYF. CDR3 DNA sequence: TGTGCCAGCAGCTCGGGGACTAGGGGGGTCCAGTACTTC. Full variable domain (outside the CDR3, taken from reference TRBV5-4 and TRBJ2-7): ETGVTQSPTHLIKTRGQQVTLRCSSQSGHNTVSWYQQALGQGPQFIFQYYREEENGRGNFPPRFSGLQFPNYSSELNVNALELDDSALYLCASSSGTRGVQYFGPGTRLTVT.

The V and J genes are TRBV19 and TRBJ1-2; the D gene is possibly TRBD1 (5 bases). Trimming cost V 5 bases and J 4 bases, with 14 bases left between them. Per germline, CDR1 LNHDA and CDR2 SQIVND (reference sequence). This CDR3 region has 14 residues. CDR3 region: CASSSGRGIYGYTF. Written as DNA, the CDR3 is TGTGCCAGTAGTTCAGGGAGGGGAATCTATGGCTACACCTTC.

This clonotype was detected a few times. The chain carries TRBV2 and TRBJ2-3; D is perhaps TRBD1 (5 bases). The J call may be in error: the DNA end matches TRBJ1-5 better. The V gene's germline CDR1 is SNHLY and CDR2 FYNNEI. This CDR3 is 14 amino acids long. DNA of the CDR3: TGTGCCAGCAGTTTGAACCAGGGCTCAGATACGCAGCATTTT. Its protein is CASSLNQGSDTQHF.

This clonotype was observed at least ten times. The chain joins TRBV14 to TRBJ2-2, with TRBD1 matching over 7 bases. The CDR3 has 14 residues. CDR1 is SGHDN, CDR2 FVKESK, per germline. V was clipped by 5 bases and J by 9 bases; unmatched bases: 9. CDR3 residues: CASSWGQTYRELFF. For the CDR3, the DNA is TGTGCCAGCAGCTGGGGACAGACCTACCGGGAGCTGTTTTTT.

This clonotype showed up many times. The gene calls are TRBV24-1 and TRBJ2-5; 10 nucleotides agree with TRBD2. The germline V gene encodes CDR1 KGHDR and CDR2 SFDVKD. This CDR3 has 18 amino acids. Trimming cost V 3 bases and J 5 bases; bases outside gene matches: 14. The CDR3: CATSDLAEREGHGETQYF. For the CDR3, the DNA is TGTGCCACCAGTGATCTCGCCGAGCGGGAGGGCCACGGGGAGACCCAGTACTTC.

This clonotype was counted at least ten times. The rearrangement joins TRBV12-3 or TRBV12-4 to TRBJ1-5; D unclear. This CDR3 region has 13 residues. The V end lost 3 bases, the J end lost 4 bases, and 7 bases lay between the germline ends. The DNA of the CDR3 is TGTGCCAGCAGTTTCAGGCCTAATCAGCCCCAGCATTTT. Translated: CASSFRPNQPQHF.

Comments on this clonotype: The junction departs from the called germline gene at one end, perhaps through a read error. The V call is TRBV6-2 or TRBV6-3, the J call TRBJ2-7, with 10 bases matching TRBD1. CDR3 length: 14 amino acids. Germline CDR1 reads MNHEY; CDR2 reads SVGEGT. DNA of the CDR3: TGTGCCAGTAGTTACGGGACAGGGGCCTACGAGCAGTACTTC. Translation gives CASSYGTGAYEQYF.

This clonotype was seen many times. This chain links TRBV12-3 or TRBV12-4 with TRBJ2-5; D remains ambiguous. This CDR3 is 15 amino acids long. V was trimmed by 6 bases and J by 0 bases, leaving 14 bases between them. The CDR3 sequence is CASRSARTYQETQYF. The CDR3 bases are TGTGCCAGCAGAAGCGCCCGGACGTACCAAGAGACCCAGTACTTC.